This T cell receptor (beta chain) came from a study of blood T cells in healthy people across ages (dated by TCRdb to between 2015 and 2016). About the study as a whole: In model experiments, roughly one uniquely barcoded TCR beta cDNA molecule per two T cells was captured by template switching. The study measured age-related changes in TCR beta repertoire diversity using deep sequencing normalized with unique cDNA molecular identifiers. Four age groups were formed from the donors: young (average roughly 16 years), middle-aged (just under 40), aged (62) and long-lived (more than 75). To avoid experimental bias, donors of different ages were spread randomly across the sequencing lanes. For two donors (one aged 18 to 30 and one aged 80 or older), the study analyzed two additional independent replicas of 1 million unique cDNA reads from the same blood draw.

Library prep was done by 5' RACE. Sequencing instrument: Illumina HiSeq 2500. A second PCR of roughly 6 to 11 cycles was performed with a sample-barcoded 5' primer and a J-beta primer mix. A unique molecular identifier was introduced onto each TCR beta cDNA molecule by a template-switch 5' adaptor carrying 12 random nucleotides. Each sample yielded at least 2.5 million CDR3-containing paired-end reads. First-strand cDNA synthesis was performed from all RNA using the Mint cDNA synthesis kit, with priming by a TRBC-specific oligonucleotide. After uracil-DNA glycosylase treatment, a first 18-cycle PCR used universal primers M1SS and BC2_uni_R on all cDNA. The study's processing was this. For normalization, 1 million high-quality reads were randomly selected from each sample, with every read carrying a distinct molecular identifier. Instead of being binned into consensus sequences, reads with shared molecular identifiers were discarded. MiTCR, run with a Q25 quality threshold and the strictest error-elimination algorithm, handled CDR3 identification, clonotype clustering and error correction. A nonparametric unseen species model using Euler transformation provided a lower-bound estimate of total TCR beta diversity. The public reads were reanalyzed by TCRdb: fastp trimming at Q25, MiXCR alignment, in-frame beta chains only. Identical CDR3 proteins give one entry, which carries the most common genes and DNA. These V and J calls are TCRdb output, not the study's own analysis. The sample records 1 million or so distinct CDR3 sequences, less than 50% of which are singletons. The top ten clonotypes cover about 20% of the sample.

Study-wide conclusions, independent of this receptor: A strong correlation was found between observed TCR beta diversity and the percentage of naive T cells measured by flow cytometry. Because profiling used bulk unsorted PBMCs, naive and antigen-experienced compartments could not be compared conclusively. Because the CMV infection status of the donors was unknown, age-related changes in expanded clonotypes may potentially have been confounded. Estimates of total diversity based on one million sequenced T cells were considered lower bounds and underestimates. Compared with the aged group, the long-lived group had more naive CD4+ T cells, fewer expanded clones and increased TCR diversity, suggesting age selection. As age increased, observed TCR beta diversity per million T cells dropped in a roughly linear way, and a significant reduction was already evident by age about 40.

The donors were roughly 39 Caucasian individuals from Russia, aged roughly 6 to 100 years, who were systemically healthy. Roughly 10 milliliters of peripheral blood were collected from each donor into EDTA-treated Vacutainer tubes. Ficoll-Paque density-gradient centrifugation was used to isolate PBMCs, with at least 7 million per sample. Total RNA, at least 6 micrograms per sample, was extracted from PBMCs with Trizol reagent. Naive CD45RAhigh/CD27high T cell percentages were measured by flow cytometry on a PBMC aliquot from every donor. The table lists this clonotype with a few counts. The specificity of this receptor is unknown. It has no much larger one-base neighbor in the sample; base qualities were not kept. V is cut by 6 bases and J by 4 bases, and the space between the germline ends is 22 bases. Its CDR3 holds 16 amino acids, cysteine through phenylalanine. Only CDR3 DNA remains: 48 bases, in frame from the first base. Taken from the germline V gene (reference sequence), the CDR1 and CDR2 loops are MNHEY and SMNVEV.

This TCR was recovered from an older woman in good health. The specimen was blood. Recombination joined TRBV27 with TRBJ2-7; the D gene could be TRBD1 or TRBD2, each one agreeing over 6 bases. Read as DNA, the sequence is TGTGCCAGCAGCCGTGAAGGGGGGTGGGTTTCATACGAGCAGTACTTC. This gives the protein CASSREGGWVSYEQYF.